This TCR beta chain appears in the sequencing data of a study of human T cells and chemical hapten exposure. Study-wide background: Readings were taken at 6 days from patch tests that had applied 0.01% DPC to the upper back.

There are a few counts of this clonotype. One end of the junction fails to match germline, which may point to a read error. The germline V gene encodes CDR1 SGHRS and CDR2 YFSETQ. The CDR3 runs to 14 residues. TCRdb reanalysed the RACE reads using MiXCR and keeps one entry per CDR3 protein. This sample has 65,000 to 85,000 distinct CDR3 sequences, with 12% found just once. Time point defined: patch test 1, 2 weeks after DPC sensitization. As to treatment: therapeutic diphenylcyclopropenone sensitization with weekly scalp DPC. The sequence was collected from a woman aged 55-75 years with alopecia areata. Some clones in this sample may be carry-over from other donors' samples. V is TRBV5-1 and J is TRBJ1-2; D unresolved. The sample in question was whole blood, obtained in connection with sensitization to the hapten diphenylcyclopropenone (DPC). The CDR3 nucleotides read TGCGCCAGCACCTTGGAACGTCCTAACTATGGCTACACCTTC. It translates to CASTLERPNYGYTF.